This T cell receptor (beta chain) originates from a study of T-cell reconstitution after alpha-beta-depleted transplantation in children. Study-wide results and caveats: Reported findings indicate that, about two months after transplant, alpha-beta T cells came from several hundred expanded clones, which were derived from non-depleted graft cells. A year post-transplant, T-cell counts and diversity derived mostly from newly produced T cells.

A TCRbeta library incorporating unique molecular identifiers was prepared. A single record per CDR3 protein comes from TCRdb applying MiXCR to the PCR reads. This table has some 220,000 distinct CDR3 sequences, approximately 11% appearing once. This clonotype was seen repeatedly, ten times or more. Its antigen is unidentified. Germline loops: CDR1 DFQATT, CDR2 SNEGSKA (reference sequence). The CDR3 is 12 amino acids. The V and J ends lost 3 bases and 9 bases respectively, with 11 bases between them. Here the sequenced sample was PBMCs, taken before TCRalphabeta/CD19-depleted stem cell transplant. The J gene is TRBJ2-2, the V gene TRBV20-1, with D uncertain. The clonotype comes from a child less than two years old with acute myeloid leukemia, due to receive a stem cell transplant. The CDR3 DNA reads TGCAGTGCTAGGGTCTCGGAGAGGGAGCTGTTTTTT. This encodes CSARVSERELFF.